This entry lists 24 T cell receptor beta chains sequenced from one sample in a study of cytomegalovirus exposure and HLA in healthy donors. The PCR made use of 60 Vbeta and 13 Jbeta primers. The data were produced by immunoSEQ multiplex PCR, yet TCRdb's version contains in-frame clones alone and is incomplete. The sample includes approximately 110,000 clones, 67% of them seen just once. The source material was PBMCs. All receptors come from a man younger than 30 in good health and CMV-seropositive.

V and J are TRBV5-4 and TRBJ2-3; 7 positions agree with TRBD1. Germline CDR1 and CDR2: SGHNT and YYREEE (reference sequence). This CDR3 region has 15 residues. V was clipped by 0 bases and J by 1 base; unmatched bases: 2. The CDR3 loop is CASSLDRGGTDTQYF. CDR3 in DNA: TGTGCCAGCAGCTTGGACAGGGGAGGCACAGATACGCAGTATTTT.

This sequence joins TRBV7-6 and TRBJ2-1; perhaps TRBD2 as D (7 bases). The CDR3 is 12 residues long. Trimming removed 4 bases from V and 10 bases from J, with 11 bases in between. The germline CDR1 and CDR2 sequences are SGHVS and FNYEAQ. In nucleotides, the CDR3 is TGTGCCAGCAGCTCCGCGGGGGCAGAGCAGTTCTTC. It codes for CASSSAGAEQFF.

This clone was counted a few times. This sequence joins TRBV5-6 and TRBJ2-7, with D tentatively TRBD1 (5 bases). The length of the CDR3 is 14 residues. Looked up from germline, CDR1 is SGHDT and CDR2 is YYEEEE. V lost 4 bases and J 2 bases, leaving 13 bases between the germline ends. CDR3 DNA sequence: TGTGCCAGCAGCGGGGAAGGACATCCCTACGAGCAGTACTTC. Translation: CASSGEGHPYEQYF.

The chain employs TRBV28 and TRBJ1-6, with D tentatively TRBD1 (6 bases). Germline V CDR1 and CDR2: MDHEN, SYDVKM. The CDR3 sequence is 15 residues long. Trimming took 2 bases from V and 9 from J, leaving 14 bases between them. The CDR3, as DNA: TGTGCCAGCAGTTTAGCGGACAGAAAAAGTTCACCCCTCCACTTT. It codes for CASSLADRKSSPLHF.

As for this clone: Other DNA sequences of this sample code for an identical CDR3. The rearrangement uses TRBV28 and TRBJ1-4; D possibly corresponds to TRBD1 (5 bases). V lost 3 bases to trimming and J lost 3 bases, with 8 bases between them. The V gene's germline CDR1 is MDHEN and CDR2 SYDVKM. This CDR3 contains 14 residues. The CDR3 protein is CASSLGRANEKLFF. As DNA, the CDR3 is TGTGCCAGCAGTTTGGGGCGCGCTAATGAAAAACTGTTTTTT. Complete variable domain (other parts from reference TRBV28 and TRBJ1-4): DVKVTQSSRYLVKRTGEKVFLECVQDMDHENMFWYRQDPGLGLRLIYFSYDVKMKEKGDIPEGYSVSREKKERFSLILESASTNQTSMYLCASSLGRANEKLFFGSGTQLSVL.

This clone showed up just a few times. This chain connects TRBV28 to TRBJ2-7; 8 bases line up with TRBD2. CDR1 is MDHEN, CDR2 SYDVKM, per germline. This CDR3 comprises 13 residues. Trimming took 6 bases from V and 5 from J; bases not matched to a gene: 6. The CDR3 DNA is TGTGCCAGCAGGCCCGGGGGGGCCCACGAGCAGTACTTC. It yields the protein CASRPGGAHEQYF.

The chain carries TRBV6-5 and TRBJ1-1; D unresolved. This CDR3 is 11 amino acids long. V lost 9 bases to trimming and J lost 3 bases, with 8 bases between them. The V gene's germline CDR1 is MNHEY and CDR2 SVGAGI. CDR3 amino acids: CASLTHTEAFF. CDR3 DNA sequence: TGTGCCAGTCTTACACACACTGAAGCTTTCTTT.

The rearrangement links TRBV6-5 to TRBJ2-7; D is undetermined. With 8 bases removed from V and 2 bases from J, the gap between germline ends came to 7 bases. This CDR3 region has 11 residues. Germline lookup yields CDR1 MNHEY and CDR2 SVGAGI. In DNA form, the CDR3 reads TGTGCCAGCCCTCGGGCCTACGAGCAGTACTTC. Translating gives CASPRAYEQYF.

Regarding this clone: The germline gene is not matched at one end of the junction; a read error may be the cause. Different DNA sequences within this sample yield the same CDR3. The genes are TRBV29-1 and TRBJ2-1; 8 bases line up with TRBD2. Germline V lookup: CDR1 SQVTM, CDR2 ANQGSEA. The CDR3 spans 13 residues. The CDR3 loop reads CSVDRGGLNEQFF. The DNA of the CDR3 is TGCAGCGTTGACCGGGGGGGCCTGAATGAGCAATTCTTC.

This chain joins TRBV5-1 and TRBJ1-2; unclear D gene. The V end lost 0 bases, the J end lost 7 bases, and 10 bases lay between the germline ends. Per the germline V gene, CDR1 is SGHRS and CDR2 is YFSETQ. The CDR3 has 13 residues. The CDR3 DNA reads TGCGCCAGCAGCTTGGAGGGAGGGAGTGGCTACACCTTC. Translation gives CASSLEGGSGYTF.

V gene TRBV7-3 combines with J gene TRBJ2-1; the match to TRBD2 covers 13 bases. Germline V gene sequence: CDR1 SGHTA, CDR2 FQGTGA. The CDR3 sequence is 15 residues long. V lost 0 bases and J lost 10; bases outside the gene matches: 3. The CDR3 region has the DNA TGTGCCAGCAGCTTAACGGGACTAGCGGGATCCGAGCAGTTCTTC. Residues: CASSLTGLAGSEQFF.

The chain links TRBV29-1 to TRBJ1-2; the D is unclear. Per germline, CDR1 SQVTM and CDR2 ANQGSEA. Trimming cost V 5 bases and J 5 bases, with 3 bases left between them. The CDR3 has 9 amino acids. The CDR3 nucleotides read TGCAGCGTTCAGTATGGCTACACCTTC. This codes for CSVQYGYTF.

This clone was detected a few times. V and J are TRBV5-1 and TRBJ2-5, with D tentatively TRBD1 (6 bases). The CDR3 totals 13 residues. The V and J ends lost 0 bases and 10 bases respectively, with 13 bases between them. Germline CDR1 reads SGHRS; CDR2 reads YFSETQ. This chain's CDR3 is CASSLVQGMDQYF. Here the CDR3 DNA reads TGCGCCAGCAGCTTGGTCCAGGGGATGGACCAGTACTTC.

This clone was found a few times. The chain combines TRBV2 with TRBJ2-3; 11 positions match TRBD1. The CDR3 has 16 residues. Trimming at V came to 5 bases and at J to 5 bases, leaving 9 bases not matched to a gene. CDR1 SNHLY and CDR2 FYNNEI come from the germline V gene. The CDR3 protein is CASSRPRDRGEDTQYF. The CDR3 coding sequence is TGTGCCAGCAGTCGTCCCCGGGACAGGGGGGAAGATACGCAGTATTTT.

This clone was recorded many times. This chain connects TRBV5-1 to TRBJ1-1, with D tentatively TRBD1 (6 bases). Trimming pared 4 bases from V and 2 bases from J, leaving 12 bases between. Per germline, CDR1 SGHRS and CDR2 YFSETQ. The CDR3 is 14 residues long. As DNA, the CDR3 is TGCGCCAGCAGCGCGAGGACAGCAAACACTGAAGCTTTCTTT. Translating gives CASSARTANTEAFF. Using reference TRBV5-1 and TRBJ1-1 for the parts outside the CDR3, the full variable domain is KAGVTQTPRYLIKTRGQQVTLSCSPISGHRSVSWYQQTPGQGLQFLFEYFSETQRNKGNFPGRFSGRQFSNSRSEMNVSTLELGDSALYLCASSARTANTEAFFGQGTRLTVV.

This clone was picked up a small number of times. The rearrangement links TRBV4-1 to TRBJ1-2; tentatively, D is TRBD1 (6 bases). V lost 2 bases, J lost 0 bases, and 13 bases lay in between. Per germline, CDR1 MGHRA and CDR2 YSYEKL. The CDR3 covers 16 residues. This CDR3 is CASSQSSDSPNYGYTF. The CDR3 DNA sequence: TGCGCCAGCAGCCAATCCTCGGACAGCCCTAACTATGGCTACACCTTC.

The chain links TRBV2 to TRBJ2-7, with 9 bases identical to TRBD1. The V gene end was trimmed by 7 bases and the J gene end by 2 bases; junction bases not matched to a gene: 6. Germline CDR1 reads SNHLY; CDR2 reads FYNNEI. The CDR3 totals 14 residues. The CDR3 sequence is CASKGQGSTYEQYV. DNA of the CDR3: TGTGCCAGCAAAGGACAGGGGTCGACCTACGAGCAGTACGTC.

This chain links TRBV5-1 with TRBJ1-1, with D uncertain. The germline V gene encodes CDR1 SGHRS and CDR2 YFSETQ. The ends were cut back, 4 bases at V and 1 base at J, with 8 bases in the middle. CDR3 length: 13 residues. CDR3 in amino acids: CASSPTGNTEAFF. CDR3 bases: TGCGCCAGCAGCCCCACTGGGAACACTGAAGCTTTCTTT. Using reference TRBV5-1 and TRBJ1-1 for the parts outside the CDR3, the full variable domain is KAGVTQTPRYLIKTRGQQVTLSCSPISGHRSVSWYQQTPGQGLQFLFEYFSETQRNKGNFPGRFSGRQFSNSRSEMNVSTLELGDSALYLCASSPTGNTEAFFGQGTRLTVV.

J is TRBJ1-1 and V is TRBV5-1; tentative D call: TRBD1 (6 bases). This CDR3 region has 16 residues. CDR1 and CDR2 (germline): SGHRS, YFSETQ. Trimming took 4 bases from V and 0 from J, leaving 16 bases between them. The CDR3 DNA reads TGCGCCAGCAGCCCAAATGCAGGGGTTGTGAACACTGAAGCTTTCTTT. Its protein is CASSPNAGVVNTEAFF.

CDR3 nucleotide sequence: TGTGCCAGCTTGGTCGGTCCCCGTGTCGCTGAAGCTTTCTTT. Translating it yields CASLVGPRVAEAFF. This chain uses TRBV6-1 with TRBJ1-1; D not resolved. V was cut by 8 bases and J by 6 bases, with 19 bases left in between. The germline CDR1 and CDR2 sequences are MNHNS and SASEGT. This CDR3 has 14 amino acids.

This clone was observed a handful of times. The J gene is TRBJ1-4, the V gene TRBV5-1; TRBD1 is a possible D gene (5 bases). The germline V and J ends were trimmed by 5 bases and 5 bases, with 10 bases remaining between them. The germline gives CDR1 SGHRS, CDR2 YFSETQ. The CDR3 extends over 13 amino acids. CDR3 sequence (DNA): TGCGCCAGCAGTCAGGGAGGCAATGAAAAACTGTTTTTT. Residues: CASSQGGNEKLFF.

Notes on this clone: A junction boundary mismatches the germline segment, possibly from a read error. This chain uses TRBV10-2 with TRBJ2-3; D is unresolved. CDR3 length equals 15 residues. The germline V gene encodes CDR1 WSHSY and CDR2 SAAADI. The CDR3, as DNA: TGCGTCAGCACCCACCTGGCCGCTAGCACAGATACGCAGTATTTT. This encodes CVSTHLAASTDTQYF.

This clone was counted only a few times. The chain recombines TRBV5-4 with TRBJ2-3; TRBD1 is a possible D gene (5 bases). Trimming removed 0 bases from V and 6 bases from J, with 14 bases in between. The CDR3 length is 15 residues. The V gene's germline CDR1 is SGHNT and CDR2 YYREEE (reference sequence). In DNA, the CDR3 is TGTGCCAGCAGCTTGGGGGTGGGGCCCGGGGATACGCAGTATTTT. It is translated as CASSLGVGPGDTQYF.

The chain has TRBV10-3 and TRBJ1-3; possibly TRBD1 for D (5 bases). The ends were cut back, 0 bases at V and 4 bases at J, with 10 bases in the middle. The germline V gene has CDR1 ENHRY and CDR2 SYGVKD. The CDR3 spans 15 residues. In DNA, the CDR3 is TGTGCCATCAGTGAGTCCGGGGGTGGAGGAAACACCATATATTTT. It codes for CAISESGGGGNTIYF.